The source of this T cell receptor (beta chain) is a study of T cell responses to AZD1222 COVID-19 vaccine. Findings and caveats of the study: Baseline testing showed seropositivity in only six AZD1222 recipients. None of the repertoires were sampled until the peak T cell response had passed.

With regard to this clone: The antigen is not known.

Looked up from germline, CDR1 is MNHEY and CDR2 is SMNVEV (reference sequence). V dropped 5 bases and J dropped 8 bases, with 14 bases sitting between them. The CDR3 runs to 13 residues. Recipients boosted at about 4 weeks or about 12 weeks are pooled. Method: immunoSEQ multiplex PCR; TCRdb's copy keeps in-frame clones and lacks some. The sample contains fewer than 100,000 clones, 85% to 90% of which appear only once. Sequences were derived from peripheral blood, sampled 28 days after the second AZD1222 dose. The chain employs TRBV27 and TRBJ2-3; no definite D call. The source of this sequence is an adult who received the AZD1222 COVID-19 vaccine. This chain's CDR3 is CASSPISRGTQYF. The CDR3 DNA follows: TGTGCCAGCAGTCCGATATCTAGAGGTACGCAGTATTTT.